This is a list of T cell receptor beta chains from one sample in a study of blood T cells in healthy people across ages. In TCRdb, the 5' RACE reads were re-called with MiXCR into one record per CDR3 protein. The data show 850,000 or so distinct CDR3 sequences, more than 25% seen once. Material: blood. Receptor source: an elderly woman in good health. CDR3s include the opening cysteine and the closing phenylalanine or tryptophan. D genes are given only for firm matches. Where a row states a size, it is once, few, many or the class of an expanded clone; other rows omit it.

j_call	v_call	clone_size	d_call	cdr3_nt	cdr3_aa
TRBJ1-5	TRBV20-1	NA	NA	TGCAGTGCCCCTATCAGGGTGGGCAATCAGCCCCAGCATTTT	CSAPIRVGNQPQHF
TRBJ1-2	TRBV6-5	NA	TRBD1	TGTGCCAGCAGGTATCCGGGACAGACCAACTATGGCTACACCTTC	CASRYPGQTNYGYTF
TRBJ1-1	TRBV20-1	NA	NA	TGCAGTACTAGAGATTTGGTAAACACTGAAGCTTTCTTT	CSTRDLVNTEAFF
TRBJ2-5	TRBV3-1	NA	TRBD2	TGTGCCAGCAGCCAAGAGTGGAGTAGCGGGGGACAAGAGACCCAGTACTTC	CASSQEWSSGGQETQYF
TRBJ2-1	TRBV12-3/TRBV12-4	NA	TRBD2	TGTGCCAGCAGTTTAGCGGGGCTAGCGGGGCCCTGCAATGAGCAGTTCTTC	CASSLAGLAGPCNEQFF
TRBJ2-7	TRBV7-9	many	NA	TGTGCCAGCAGCTCACCCTTGGGGGTGGGGATGCAGTACTTC	CASSSPLGVGMQYF
TRBJ1-1	TRBV25-1	NA	TRBD1	TGTGCCAGCAGGATAAACAGGGGGGTTGACACTGAAGCTTTCTTT	CASRINRGVDTEAFF
TRBJ2-7	TRBV10-3	many	NA	TGTGTCACCGGGGGGACATTCTACGAGCAGTACTTC	CVTGGTFYEQYF
TRBJ2-5	TRBV6-2/TRBV6-3	many	TRBD2	TGTGCCAGCAGTGCCCGACTAGCGGGGGGCAAAGAGACCCAGTACTTC	CASSARLAGGKETQYF
TRBJ2-4	TRBV7-2	many	NA	TGTGCCAGCAGCCTGGACAGAACCAAAAACATTCAGTACTTC	CASSLDRTKNIQYF
TRBJ2-7	TRBV7-9	many	NA	TGTGCCAGCAGCGACTACCGGTCAGGGACCTACGAGCAGTACTTC	CASSDYRSGTYEQYF
TRBJ2-7	TRBV7-9	NA	NA	TGTGCCAGCAGCCAAGAGGTAGCAGGGTACTACGAGCAGTACTTC	CASSQEVAGYYEQYF
TRBJ2-5	TRBV25-1	NA	TRBD2	TGTGCCAGCAGTGGCTTCTTTGAGACTAGCAAAGAGACCCAGTACTTC	CASSGFFETSKETQYF
TRBJ1-5	TRBV7-2	many	NA	TGTGCCAGCAGCTCTAGGGGAGGGGCCGCTGGGAATCAGCCCCAGCATTTT	CASSSRGGAAGNQPQHF
TRBJ2-7	TRBV10-3	many	TRBD2	TGTGCCATCAGTGAGGGACTAGACGAGCAGTACTTC	CAISEGLDEQYF
TRBJ2-1	TRBV7-9	few	NA	TGTGCCAGCAGTTCCGGTAGCGTCAACAATGAGCAGTTCTTC	CASSSGSVNNEQFF
TRBJ2-5	TRBV4-2	many	NA	TGTGCCAGCAGCCAAGAAGGCGGCCAACAAGAGACCCAGTACTTC	CASSQEGGQQETQYF
TRBJ2-4	TRBV12-3/TRBV12-4	few	TRBD1	TGTGCCAGCAGTATACATCAACAGGGGGCGGGGGAGCAGTACTTC	CASSIHQQGAGEQYF
TRBJ1-1	TRBV5-1	few	NA	TGCGCCAGCAGATCCGACAGGAGTAGTAGGAACACTGAAGCTTTCTTT	CASRSDRSSRNTEAFF
TRBJ1-2	TRBV7-2	many	TRBD1	TGTGCCAGCAGCTCTTTCTCCGGACAGGGCGATGGCTACACCTTC	CASSSFSGQGDGYTF
TRBJ2-3	TRBV5-5	NA	NA	TGTGCCAGCAGAATTGAACAGCTAAGCACAGATACGCAGTATTTT	CASRIEQLSTDTQYF
TRBJ1-1	TRBV7-2	NA	NA	TGTGCCAGCAGCTTAGCGTTGGAAGGGCGCAACACTGAAGCTTTCTTT	CASSLALEGRNTEAFF
TRBJ2-1	TRBV6-4	many	TRBD1	TGTGCCAGCAGCCCGACGGGACAGGACTACAATGAGCAGTTCTTC	CASSPTGQDYNEQFF
TRBJ2-5	TRBV20-1	few	TRBD2	TGCAGTGCTCCCTGGCGGGGGGGCAATCCAGAGACCCAGTACTTC	CSAPWRGGNPETQYF
TRBJ2-2	TRBV3-1	few	TRBD1	TGTGCCAGCAGCCAACCCGGGACAGGGGTAACCGGGGAGCTGTTTTTT	CASSQPGTGVTGELFF
TRBJ2-3	TRBV20-1	NA	NA	TGCAGTGCCGTAACCGGAGATACGCAGTATTTT	CSAVTGDTQYF
TRBJ2-1	TRBV7-2	NA	TRBD2	TGTGCCAGCAGACCTAGCGGGATCTCCTACAATGAGCAGTTCTTC	CASRPSGISYNEQFF
TRBJ2-3	TRBV2	many	TRBD2	TGTGCCAGCTTTGCTACCCGACTAGCGGGGAGCACAGATACGCAGTATTTT	CASFATRLAGSTDTQYF
TRBJ2-3	TRBV20-1	NA	NA	TGCAGTGCTAGAGATGACTACCGTAATACGCAGTATTTT	CSARDDYRNTQYF
TRBJ1-4	TRBV12-2	NA	NA	TGTGCAAGTCGCTTTTGTCCTACCTTCCGGGGCGTAAAAAATGAAAAACTGTTTTTT	CASRFCPTFRGVKNEKLFF
TRBJ1-2	TRBV4-2	many	NA	TGTGCCAGCAGCCAAGAAACGGCCATCTATGGCTACACCTTC	CASSQETAIYGYTF
TRBJ1-3	TRBV7-2	NA	NA	TGTGCCAGCGGACTTAACTCTGGAAACACCATATATTTT	CASGLNSGNTIYF
TRBJ1-1	TRBV30	NA	NA	TGTGCCTGGAGTCCCGGGACAACGAACACTGAAGCTTTCTTT	CAWSPGTTNTEAFF
TRBJ1-2	TRBV29-1	many	TRBD1	TGCAGCGTTTCACAGGGGGGGAACTATGGCTACACCTTC	CSVSQGGNYGYTF
TRBJ2-5	TRBV14	many	NA	TGTGCCAGCAGCCCGTTAGGACAGCAAGAGACCCAGTACTTC	CASSPLGQQETQYF
TRBJ2-3	TRBV7-2	NA	NA	TGTGCCAGCAGCCCTGCTAGGGGCGGGACGCAGTATTTT	CASSPARGGTQYF
TRBJ1-1	TRBV7-9	many	NA	TGTGCCAGCAGCTCGGGGGTGGATGAAGCTTTCTTT	CASSSGVDEAFF
TRBJ1-2	TRBV12-3/TRBV12-4	NA	TRBD1	TGTGCCAGCAGTCCCCGGGACAGTCGGTCCCCTGGCTACACCTTC	CASSPRDSRSPGYTF
TRBJ1-5	TRBV6-1	NA	NA	TGTGCCAGCAGTGAACGACCGGGAGGGAGCAATCAGCCCCAGCATTTT	CASSERPGGSNQPQHF